This TCR beta chain was sequenced for a study of T cell repertoires in cytomegalovirus infection (dated by TCRdb to between 2018 and 2021). Background on the whole study: Peptide stimulations targeted recently identified HLA-C-restricted CMV epitopes, whose presentation resists viral immunomodulation, together with well-studied HLA-B-restricted epitopes. The HLA type of each donor mattered for the analysis, because public TCR beta signatures pointed to carriage of CMV infection along with the matching HLA type.

Sequencing was carried out with an Illumina HiSeq 1500. TCRdb applied fastp at Q25 and MiXCR to the public reads, then kept only in-frame beta chains. Rows merge per CDR3 protein into single entries with the most common DNA and genes. The sample table lists about 500,000 distinct CDR3 sequences, roughly a third of them with a count of one. In total, the top ten clones hold around a sixth of the sample. As concerns this clonotype: Its antigen has not been determined. No qualities accompany the bases; no much larger clone lies one base away.

What the treatment or condition label conveys for this sample: in vitro stimulation with specific CMV peptide epitopes to enrich CMV-specific T cells. Its CDR3 holds 15 amino acids, cysteine through phenylalanine. CDR3 DNA is the only sequence kept; it has 45 bases, read in frame from the first base. From a lookup of the germline V gene, CDR1 and CDR2 are KGHSH and LQKENI. The germline ends are 8 bases apart after V is trimmed by 0 bases and J by 0 bases. Results and caveats for the whole study, not just this receptor: The ex vivo response was dominated by HLA-C-restricted CMV-specific TCR beta clonotypes, which also provided the single most frequent clonotype in two of eight donors. In both this cohort and an independent roughly 330-donor cohort, the cumulative frequency of public TCR beta family members distinguished carriers of CMV infection plus the relevant HLA type.

The rearrangement combines TRBV18 with TRBJ1-1; no confident D gene assignment can be made. This sequence was found in a human donor in good health (CMV status not recorded). Some clones in this sample may be carry-over from other donors' samples. The sample was cultured PBMCs, taken from culture after CMV antigen stimulation. The CDR3 protein: CASSPPLSLNTEAFF. The DNA sequence is as follows: TGTGCCAGCTCACCACCGCTCAGCCTGAACACTGAAGCTTTCTTT. With all but the CDR3 taken from the reference TRBV18 and TRBJ1-1 genes, the full variable domain is: NAGVMQNPRHLVRRRGQEARLRCSPMKGHSHVYWYRQLPEEGLKFMVYLQKENIIDESGMPKERFSAEFPKEGPSILRIQQVVRGDSAAYFCASSPPLSLNTEAFFGQGTRLTVV.